This T cell receptor (beta chain) came from a study of cytomegalovirus exposure and HLA in healthy donors. The study's findings and limits: Productive status was seen about 87% or about 30% of the time for most TCR beta V segments in an earlier analysis.

Researchers ran the PCR with 60 Vbeta and 13 Jbeta primers. The repertoire was sequenced with immunoSEQ multiplex PCR; TCRdb's copy has only in-frame clones and lacks some. Among more than 95,000 clones listed, about three quarters were seen once. J was trimmed by 7 bases and V by 5 bases; bases with no gene match: 5. Germline loops: CDR1 SEHNR, CDR2 FQNEAQ (reference sequence). The CDR3 runs to 12 residues. About this clone itself: Antigen unknown. The sample holds other DNA sequences that translate to the same CDR3.

This sequence joins TRBV7-9 and TRBJ2-7; 7 bases are a match to TRBD2. This clonotype was sampled from a woman aged 18-29 years in good health and CMV-seropositive. Sequenced input: PBMCs. The CDR3 DNA is TGTGCCAGCAGCCCGACGGGGGGTGAGCAGTACTTC. Its protein product is CASSPTGGEQYF.